The T cell receptor (beta chain) described here comes from a study of OX40 agonist ivuxolimab in advanced cancers. The germline CDR1 and CDR2 sequences are SEHNR and FQNEAQ (reference sequence). The CDR3 totals 16 residues. Trimming took 3 bases from V and 1 from J, leaving 15 bases between them. TCRdb's table, derived via immunoSEQ multiplex PCR, lists solely in-frame clones and lacks some. The top ten clones hold roughly 25% of a sample with 42,000 or so clones, approximately 80% of them seen once. The V and J genes are TRBV7-9 and TRBJ2-5; possibly TRBD1 or TRBD2 for D (5 bases each). This clonotype was obtained from an adult with an advanced solid tumor such as melanoma, head and neck, liver or kidney cancer. The sequenced sample was CD4+ or CD8+ T cells sorted from blood, obtained in a trial of the OX40 agonist ivuxolimab. The CDR3 loop is CASSFPGTGPQETQYF. In DNA form, the CDR3 reads TGTGCCAGCAGCTTTCCCGGGACGGGCCCCCAAGAGACCCAGTACTTC.